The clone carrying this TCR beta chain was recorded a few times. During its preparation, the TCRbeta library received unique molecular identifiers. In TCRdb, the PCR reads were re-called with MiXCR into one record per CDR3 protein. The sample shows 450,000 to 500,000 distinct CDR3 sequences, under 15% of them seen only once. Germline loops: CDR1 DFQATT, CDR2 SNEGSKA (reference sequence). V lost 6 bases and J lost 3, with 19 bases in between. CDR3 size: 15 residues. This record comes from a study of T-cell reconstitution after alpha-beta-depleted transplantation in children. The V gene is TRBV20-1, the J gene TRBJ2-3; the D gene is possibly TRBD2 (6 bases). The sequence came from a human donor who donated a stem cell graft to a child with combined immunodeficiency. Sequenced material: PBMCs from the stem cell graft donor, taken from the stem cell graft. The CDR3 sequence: CSATPQTRLTDTQYF. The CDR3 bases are TGCAGTGCAACTCCCCAGACTAGACTTACAGATACGCAGTATTTT.